These 3 T cell receptor beta chains came from one sample sequenced in a study of blood T cell repertoires in COVID-19. Assay used: immunoSEQ multiplex PCR; TCRdb lists only in-frame clones, some missing. The sample records 55,000 to 90,000 clones, approximately 89% being singletons. Material for sequencing was peripheral blood. The receptors were gathered from a woman of 80 years or more with active or convalescent COVID-19.

The V gene is TRBV19, the J gene TRBJ1-1; unclear D gene. V was shortened by 3 bases and J by 3 bases, with 14 bases between the two germline ends. This CDR3 spans 15 amino acids. Germline V gives CDR1 LNHDA, CDR2 SQIVND (reference sequence). The DNA of the CDR3 is TGTGCCAGTAGTATCCAGGTCTTATGGGACACTGAAGCTTTCTTT. The encoded protein is CASSIQVLWDTEAFF.

The chain has TRBV4-1 and TRBJ1-2, with a possible D match to TRBD1 (6 bases). Trimming removed 1 base at V and 8 bases at J, with 14 bases between. CDR3 length equals 14 residues. CDR1 and CDR2 (germline): MGHRA, YSYEKL. The chain's CDR3 is CASSQVGGAQGYTF. The DNA of the CDR3 is TGCGCCAGCAGCCAAGTCGGGGGGGCGCAGGGCTACACCTTC.

This sequence joins TRBV7-7 and TRBJ2-6, with D possibly TRBD1 on 5 matching bases. The CDR3 sequence is 17 residues long. V was cut by 1 base and J by 0 bases, with 10 bases left in between. From germline, CDR1 is SSHAT and CDR2 FNYEAQ (reference sequence). CDR3 in DNA: TGTGCCAGCAGCTTAGGACAGTTCAACTCTGGGGCCAACGTCCTGACTTTC. It encodes CASSLGQFNSGANVLTF.